The 22 T cell receptor beta chains reported below all come from one sample, sequenced in a study of blood T cells in healthy people across ages. The second PCR ran roughly 6 to 11 cycles with a sample-barcoded 5' primer and J-beta primers. A single record per CDR3 protein comes from TCRdb applying MiXCR to the 5' RACE reads. This repertoire shows roughly 930,000 distinct CDR3 sequences, roughly 48% found once; its top ten account for roughly an eighth. Sequenced sample: blood. The receptors originated from a man younger than 40 in good health.

The chain has TRBV27 and TRBJ1-4; 7 bases map to TRBD1. The length of the CDR3 is 13 residues. The trim removed 10 bases at V and 3 bases at J, leaving 5 bases unmatched. The V gene's germline CDR1 is MNHEY and CDR2 SMNVEV (reference sequence). The CDR3 is CATRTGPNEKLFF. CDR3 nucleotide sequence: TGTGCCACTCGGACAGGCCCTAATGAAAAACTGTTTTTT.

The chain employs TRBV29-1 and TRBJ1-2; TRBD1 agrees at 8 bases. Looked up from germline, CDR1 is SQVTM and CDR2 is ANQGSEA. Losses at the gene ends were 6 bases for V and 12 bases for J; bases not matched to a gene: 9. The CDR3 spans 11 residues. The DNA for the CDR3 is TGCAGCGTCTCGACAGGGGACGAACACACCTTC. Protein: CSVSTGDEHTF.

This clonotype was observed a few times. This chain joins TRBV20-1 and TRBJ2-1, with a possible D match to TRBD2 (5 bases). This CDR3 has 13 amino acids. The germline V gene encodes CDR1 DFQATT and CDR2 SNEGSKA (reference sequence). The V end lost 1 base, the J end lost 9 bases, and 13 bases lay between the germline ends. The CDR3 here is CSARVASKGEQFF. The CDR3 nucleotides are TGCAGTGCTAGAGTGGCTAGCAAGGGTGAGCAGTTCTTC.

This clonotype was seen at least ten times. V is TRBV19 and J is TRBJ2-7, with 7 positions matching TRBD2. Unmatched junction bases numbered 2, after V lost 1 base and J lost 5 bases. The CDR3 has 13 residues. Germline V gene sequence: CDR1 LNHDA, CDR2 SQIVND (reference sequence). Here the CDR3 reads CASSIASGDEQYF. CDR3 coding DNA: TGTGCCAGTAGTATAGCCAGCGGGGACGAGCAGTACTTC. Combining the CDR3 with reference TRBV19 and TRBJ2-7 gives the whole variable domain DGGITQSPKYLFRKEGQNVTLSCEQNLNHDAMYWYRQDPGQGLRLIYYSQIVNDFQKGDIAEGYSVSREKKESFPLTVTSAQKNPTAFYLCASSIASGDEQYFGPGTRLTVT.

This clonotype was picked up a small number of times. Written as DNA, the CDR3 is TGTGCCAGCTCAGACAGCATTAACCAAGAGACCCAGTACTTC. This gives the protein CASSDSINQETQYF. This sequence joins TRBV27 and TRBJ2-5; D may be TRBD1 (5 bases). This CDR3 region has 14 residues. Per germline, CDR1 MNHEY and CDR2 SMNVEV (reference sequence). V lost 8 bases, J lost 0 bases, and 13 bases lay in between.

This clonotype was seen just once. V usage is TRBV14 and J usage is TRBJ2-3; 7 bases match TRBD2. Per the germline V gene, CDR1 is SGHDN and CDR2 is FVKESK. V was pared by 2 bases and J by 6 bases, with 14 bases of the junction left unmatched. The CDR3 contains 17 residues. The CDR3 coding sequence is TGTGCCAGCAGCCAAATCTTGTCAGGCGGGAGAGGTGATACGCAGTATTTT. Translated: CASSQILSGGRGDTQYF.

In its sample, this clonotype was seen a few times. The rearrangement uses TRBV2 and TRBJ2-1; TRBD2 matches at 10 bases. V was pared by 9 bases and J by 6 bases, with 8 bases of the junction left unmatched. Germline values: CDR1 SNHLY, CDR2 FYNNEI. The CDR3 consists of 14 residues. CDR3 coding DNA: TGTGCCAGTCGAGCGGGGGGGATGTCCAATGAGCAGTTCTTC. Encoded protein: CASRAGGMSNEQFF.

The chain recombines TRBV5-1 with TRBJ1-2, with unresolved D. The CDR3 extends over 15 amino acids. CDR1 SGHRS and CDR2 YFSETQ come from the germline V gene. The V and J ends lost 0 bases and 8 bases respectively, with 17 bases between them. The CDR3 reads CASSLGTAALEGYTF. The CDR3 bases are TGCGCCAGCAGCTTGGGAACAGCTGCTTTGGAAGGCTACACCTTC.

V usage is TRBV6-6 and J usage is TRBJ1-2; no reliable D call. Trimming removed 8 bases at V and 1 base at J, with 14 bases between. Per the germline V gene, CDR1 is MNHNY and CDR2 is SVGAGI (reference sequence). The CDR3 sequence is 14 residues long. This CDR3 is CASLGPFFNYGYTF. The CDR3 DNA reads as TGTGCCAGCCTAGGGCCCTTTTTTAACTATGGCTACACCTTC.

The chain couples TRBV12-3 or TRBV12-4 to TRBJ1-5; perhaps TRBD1 as D (6 bases). Trimming took 2 bases from V and 6 from J, leaving 11 bases between them. This CDR3 is 14 amino acids long. CDR3 nucleotide sequence: TGTGCCAGCAGTTTATGGACAGAGAGTCAGCCCCAGCATTTT. Protein: CASSLWTESQPQHF.

This chain links TRBV18 with TRBJ2-3; 9 nucleotides align to TRBD1. J gave up 0 bases and V 5 bases, and 12 bases lay outside the gene matches. This CDR3 comprises 18 residues. Germline lookup yields CDR1 KGHSH and CDR2 LQKENI. In nucleotides, the CDR3 is TGTGCCAGCTCATCCGGGACAGGGTTCGGTCTTAGCACAGATACGCAGTATTTT. Protein sequence: CASSSGTGFGLSTDTQYF.

The V and J genes are TRBV6-6 and TRBJ2-7; tentatively, D is TRBD2 (7 bases). Per germline, CDR1 MNHNY and CDR2 SVGAGI (reference sequence). The CDR3 runs to 15 residues. The V end was cut by 6 bases, the J end by 0 bases, with 15 bases between. The CDR3 loop is CASSRRGDYSYEQYF. The CDR3 DNA follows: TGTGCCAGCAGCCGGAGGGGGGACTACTCCTACGAGCAGTACTTC.

This chain joins TRBV30 and TRBJ1-4; a weak D match, TRBD1 (6 bases). CDR1 is GTSNPN, CDR2 SVGIG, per germline (reference sequence). Deletions cut 2 bases from V and 15 bases from J, with 25 bases between. The CDR3 contains 15 residues. CDR3 amino acids: CAWSPTGLRREALFF. CDR3 coding DNA: TGTGCCTGGAGTCCTACAGGGTTAAGACGGGAGGCTTTGTTTTTT.

This clonotype appeared a single time. Just one base apart from a much larger clone, this may be a read error. The rearrangement joins TRBV3-1 to TRBJ1-1; no clear D gene. Per the germline V gene, CDR1 is LGHDT and CDR2 is YNNKEL (reference sequence). V lost 4 bases and J 4 bases, leaving 10 bases between the germline ends. CDR3 size: 13 residues. CDR3: CASSPDSSTEAFF. The CDR3 DNA reads as TGTGCCAGCAGCCCTGATTCGAGCACTGAAGCTTTCTTT.

Only a few counts were recorded for this clonotype. The chain couples TRBV5-6 to TRBJ1-4; D gene ambiguous. V dropped 4 bases and J dropped 2 bases, with 6 bases sitting between them. The CDR3 covers 13 residues. Germline V gene lookup returns CDR1 SGHDT and CDR2 YYEEEE. The DNA of the CDR3 is TGTGCCAGCAGCCCGCAGACTAATGAAAAACTGTTTTTT. Translation: CASSPQTNEKLFF. Filled out from reference TRBV5-6 and TRBJ1-4, the complete variable domain reads DAGVTQSPTHLIKTRGQQVTLRCSPKSGHDTVSWYQQALGQGPQFIFQYYEEEERQRGNFPDRFSGHQFPNYSSELNVNALLLGDSALYLCASSPQTNEKLFFGSGTQLSVL.

V gene TRBV28 combines with J gene TRBJ2-3, with D tentatively TRBD2 (6 bases). The V gene's germline CDR1 is MDHEN and CDR2 SYDVKM. V was shortened by 8 bases and J by 9 bases, with 21 bases between the two germline ends. The CDR3 is 14 residues long. The CDR3 DNA reads as TGTGCCAGCTGCGGGACGCTCGTGATAGTCACGCAGTATTTT. It translates to CASCGTLVIVTQYF.

The rearrangement joins TRBV12-3 or TRBV12-4 to TRBJ2-6; D is undetermined. CDR3 length equals 15 residues. Trimming cost V 2 bases and J 0 bases, with 5 bases left between them. The CDR3 bases are TGTGCCAGCAGTTTACACCACTCTGGGGCCAACGTCCTGACTTTC. This sequence encodes CASSLHHSGANVLTF.

There are a few counts of this clonotype. The chain joins TRBV9 to TRBJ2-5, with 7 bases fitting TRBD1. Losses at the gene ends were 0 bases for V and 1 base for J; bases not matched to a gene: 3. This CDR3 spans 15 amino acids. Germline-derived CDR1 and CDR2 are SGDLS and YYNGEE. CDR3 in DNA: TGTGCCAGCAGCGTAGAACAGGGGATCCAAGAGACCCAGTACTTC. Translating gives CASSVEQGIQETQYF.

The sample holds a few counts of this clonotype. The rearrangement joins TRBV4-1 to TRBJ2-3; unclear D gene. V was cut by 0 bases and J by 1 base, with 11 bases left in between. This CDR3 region has 16 residues. Germline CDR1 and CDR2: MGHRA and YSYEKL. CDR3 in amino acids: CASSQDKNEGTDTQYF. The CDR3 nucleotides read TGCGCCAGCAGCCAAGATAAGAACGAGGGCACAGATACGCAGTATTTT.

This sequence joins TRBV12-3 or TRBV12-4 and TRBJ2-5; TRBD1 matches 11 bases. The last part of the DNA fits TRBJ2-7 better; the J call may be wrong. This CDR3 contains 16 residues. The CDR3 DNA reads as TGTGCCAGCAGTTTCAGCCGGACAGGGGGCCCGAACGAGCAGTACTTC. The encoded protein is CASSFSRTGGPNEQYF.

This clonotype has a single count. This chain connects TRBV29-1 to TRBJ1-2, with D maybe TRBD1 (5 bases). Trimming shortened V by 4 bases and J by 4 bases, and 16 bases separated the two germline ends. Germline V gene lookup returns CDR1 SQVTM and CDR2 ANQGSEA. This CDR3 has 14 residues. The CDR3 DNA reads TGCAGCGTTGGAGGTGGGGAAAGGGGCTATGGCTACACCTTC. It encodes CSVGGGERGYGYTF.

CDR3 amino acids: CASSQDLSRVNEQFF. The DNA for the CDR3 is TGCGCCAGCAGCCAAGACCTCAGCAGGGTTAATGAGCAGTTCTTC. The chain employs TRBV4-3 and TRBJ2-1; D perhaps matches TRBD1 (5 bases). The CDR3 extends over 15 amino acids. Looked up from germline, CDR1 is LGHNA and CDR2 is YSLEER. V shed 0 bases and J shed 7 bases, with 13 bases lying between them.